The 15 T cell receptor beta chains listed next were all sequenced from one sample in a study of long-term antiretroviral therapy in people with HIV (dated by TCRdb to the early 2020s). Sequencing of the TRB variable region was done with the immunoSEQ hsTCRB v3.0 assay at survey level resolution. TCRdb mirrors the immuneACCESS table, restricted to in-frame sequences. Some clones are absent from its copies; in checked studies, under half trace to an unresolved V gene, and the reason for the others is unknown. This sample has 30,000 to 40,000 clones in its table, and around 80% of those were observed once. The ten largest account for roughly 6.6% of the sample. This specimen consisted of unsorted PBMCs, obtained 2 years after starting antiretroviral therapy. These receptors were obtained from a woman aged 45-65 years with HIV.

The chain uses TRBV27 and TRBJ1-5; D ambiguous. The CDR3 spans 13 residues. The germline V gene has CDR1 MNHEY and CDR2 SMNVEV (reference sequence). Between the trimmed V and J ends, which lost 1 base and 4 bases, there was a span of 5 bases. For the CDR3, the DNA is TGTGCCAGCAGTTTATGGGTTAATCAGCCCCAGCATTTT. Translating it yields CASSLWVNQPQHF.

The genes are TRBV20-1 and TRBJ2-1; 8 nucleotides line up with TRBD2. Germline-derived CDR1 and CDR2 are DFQATT and SNEGSKA (reference sequence). V lost 5 bases and J lost 14; bases outside the gene matches: 8. The CDR3 length is 11 residues. The CDR3 nucleotides read TGCAGTGCTCTACTAGCGGTCGTAGAGTTCTTC. Its translation: CSALLAVVEFF.

The chain combines TRBV29-1 with TRBJ2-5, with D possibly matching TRBD1 (5 bases). V lost 7 bases, J lost 4 bases, and 7 bases lay in between. This CDR3 is built from 10 residues. Germline CDR1 reads SQVTM; CDR2 reads ANQGSEA. The CDR3 nucleotides are TGCAGCGCAAGGGGAGAGACCCAGTACTTC. Translated, it gives CSARGETQYF.

The chain recombines TRBV11-2 with TRBJ2-2; perhaps TRBD2 as D (5 bases). The length of the CDR3 is 14 residues. Germline-derived CDR1 and CDR2 are SGHAT and FQNNGV. Trimming took 5 bases from V and 3 from J, leaving 10 bases between them. The CDR3 region is CASSPSFDTGELFF. The CDR3 DNA reads TGTGCCAGCAGCCCTAGCTTCGACACCGGGGAGCTGTTTTTT.

CDR3 coding DNA: TGTGCCAGCAGCTTAGGGCAAGTCGGCCAAGAGACCCAGTACTTC. It translates to CASSLGQVGQETQYF. The genes are TRBV7-9 and TRBJ2-5, with D hard to call. The V end was cut by 1 base, the J end by 1 base, with 10 bases between. The germline CDR1 and CDR2 sequences are SEHNR and FQNEAQ (reference sequence). This CDR3 region has 15 residues.

The chain links TRBV10-3 to TRBJ2-3, with D hard to call. This CDR3 contains 12 residues. Looked up from germline, CDR1 is ENHRY and CDR2 is SYGVKD. V was clipped by 3 bases and J by 6 bases, with 7 bases between them. CDR3 nucleotide sequence: TGTGCCATCAGTGATATCAAGGATACGCAGTATTTT. Translation gives CAISDIKDTQYF.

This chain joins TRBV27 and TRBJ2-3; 13 nucleotides align to TRBD2. CDR1 is MNHEY and CDR2 is SMNVEV in the germline V gene (reference sequence). This CDR3 has 17 residues. The V gene end was trimmed by 3 bases and the J gene end by 2 bases; junction bases not matched to a gene: 5. This chain's CDR3 is CASSFGTSGVSTDTQYF. CDR3 bases: TGTGCCAGCAGTTTTGGGACTAGCGGGGTATCCACAGATACGCAGTATTTT.

V gene TRBV5-5 combines with J gene TRBJ1-3; D ambiguous. CDR3 length: 15 amino acids. Trimming removed 4 bases at V and 2 bases at J, with 13 bases between. Germline CDR1 and CDR2: SGHKS and YYEKEE (reference sequence). The CDR3 sequence is CASSPSIGPGNTIYF. In DNA form, the CDR3 reads TGTGCCAGCAGCCCGTCGATAGGCCCTGGAAACACCATATATTTT.

This clone was counted only a few times. This sequence joins TRBV5-1 and TRBJ2-5; 11 nucleotides agree with TRBD2. J gave up 5 bases and V 4 bases, and 10 bases lay outside the gene matches. Germline assignment: CDR1 SGHRS and CDR2 YFSETQ. The CDR3 sequence is 16 residues long. CDR3 sequence (DNA): TGCGCCAGCAGCGACGGAGTAGCGGGGGGGATTGAGACCCAGTACTTC. Translation: CASSDGVAGGIETQYF.

CDR3 nucleotide sequence: TGTGCCAGCAGTGAATCTAGCAATCAGCCCCAGCATTTT. This codes for CASSESSNQPQHF. The rearrangement links TRBV6-1 to TRBJ1-5; D gene ambiguous. This CDR3 contains 13 residues. The ends were cut back, 2 bases at V and 0 bases at J, with 2 bases in the middle. In germline, CDR1 is MNHNS, CDR2 SASEGT.

The chain joins TRBV19 to TRBJ2-4, with D maybe TRBD1 (6 bases). The CDR3 is 13 amino acids. V dropped 5 bases and J dropped 8 bases, with 13 bases sitting between them. Germline CDR1 and CDR2: LNHDA and SQIVND (reference sequence). In DNA form, the CDR3 reads TGTGCCAGTAGTTTGGGGGCCCGGGACATTCAGTACTTC. This gives the protein CASSLGARDIQYF.

The chain carries TRBV7-2 and TRBJ2-5, with 11 bases lining up with TRBD1. CDR3 length: 15 residues. V was clipped by 5 bases and J by 4 bases; unmatched bases: 6. Germline V gives CDR1 SGHTA, CDR2 FQGNSA. The CDR3 nucleotides are TGTGCCAGCAGCCCCGGACAGGGGGCTATAGAGACCCAGTACTTC. Encoded protein: CASSPGQGAIETQYF.

The chain couples TRBV7-9 to TRBJ1-3; D is unclear. The CDR3 covers 17 residues. Trimming removed 4 bases from V and 4 bases from J, with 20 bases in between. CDR1 and CDR2 (germline): SEHNR, FQNEAQ (reference sequence). CDR3 in DNA: TGTGCCAGCAGCTCGGAACTGACGGAGCCCCCGGGAAACACCATATATTTT. Its protein is CASSSELTEPPGNTIYF.

The chain uses TRBV15 and TRBJ2-5, with 13 positions matching TRBD2. The V gene's germline CDR1 is LNHNV and CDR2 YYDKDF (reference sequence). CDR3 size: 16 residues. V trimming: 3 bases; J trimming: 2 bases; junction bases outside the gene matches: 3. CDR3 sequence reads: CATSSRLAGGQETQYF. CDR3 coding DNA: TGTGCCACCAGCAGTCGACTAGCGGGGGGTCAAGAGACCCAGTACTTC.

The V gene is TRBV5-1, the J gene TRBJ1-4; a weak D match, TRBD1 (5 bases). The CDR3 has 15 amino acids. The V end lost 1 base, the J end lost 8 bases, and 15 bases lay between the germline ends. Looked up from germline, CDR1 is SGHRS and CDR2 is YFSETQ. CDR3 in amino acids: CASSLYEGKGEKLFF. The CDR3 DNA follows: TGCGCCAGCAGCTTGTACGAGGGGAAGGGAGAAAAACTGTTTTTT.